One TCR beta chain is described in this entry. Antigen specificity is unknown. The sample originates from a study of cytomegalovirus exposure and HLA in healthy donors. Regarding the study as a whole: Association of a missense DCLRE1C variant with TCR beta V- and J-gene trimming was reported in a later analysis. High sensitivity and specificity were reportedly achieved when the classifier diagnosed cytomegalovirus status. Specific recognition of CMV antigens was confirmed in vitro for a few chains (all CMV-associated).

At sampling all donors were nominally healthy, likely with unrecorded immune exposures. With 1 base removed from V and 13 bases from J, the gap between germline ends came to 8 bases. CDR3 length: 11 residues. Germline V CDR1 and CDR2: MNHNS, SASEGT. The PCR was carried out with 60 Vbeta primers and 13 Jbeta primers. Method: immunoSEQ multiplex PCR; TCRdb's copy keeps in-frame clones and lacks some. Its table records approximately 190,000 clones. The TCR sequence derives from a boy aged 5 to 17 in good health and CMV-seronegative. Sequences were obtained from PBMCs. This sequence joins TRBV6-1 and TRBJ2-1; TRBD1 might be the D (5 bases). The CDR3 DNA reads TGTGCCAGCAGTGAAGGCAGGGAACAGTTCTTC. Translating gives CASSEGREQFF.